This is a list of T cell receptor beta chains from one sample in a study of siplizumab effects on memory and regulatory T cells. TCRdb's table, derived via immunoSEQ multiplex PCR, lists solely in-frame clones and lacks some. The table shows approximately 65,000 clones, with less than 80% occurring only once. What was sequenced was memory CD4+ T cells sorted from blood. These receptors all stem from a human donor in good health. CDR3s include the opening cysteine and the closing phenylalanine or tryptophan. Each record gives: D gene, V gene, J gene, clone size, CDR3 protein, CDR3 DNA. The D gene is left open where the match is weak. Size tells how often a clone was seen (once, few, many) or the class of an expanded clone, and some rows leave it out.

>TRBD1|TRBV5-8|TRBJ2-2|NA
CASSRRWTGKTGELFF
TGTGCCAGCAGCCGACGGTGGACAGGCAAAACCGGGGAGCTGTTTTTT
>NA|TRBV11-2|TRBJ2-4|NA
CASSFPHTGPKNIQYF
TGTGCCAGCAGCTTCCCCCACACAGGGCCCAAAAACATTCAGTACTTC
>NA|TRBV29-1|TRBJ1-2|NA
CSVEENYGYTF
TGCAGCGTGGAGGAGAACTATGGCTACACCTTC
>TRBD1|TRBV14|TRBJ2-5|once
CASSTGQGVLTETQYF
TGTGCCAGCAGCACCGGACAGGGGGTTTTAACGGAGACCCAGTACTTC
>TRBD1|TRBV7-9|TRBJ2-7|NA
CASRQGSYEQYF
TGTGCCAGCCGACAGGGCTCTTACGAGCAGTACTTC
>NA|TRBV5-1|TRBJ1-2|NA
CASSPDSTYGYTF
TGCGCCAGCAGCCCAGACAGCACATATGGCTACACCTTC
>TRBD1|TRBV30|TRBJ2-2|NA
CAWSLGQGASGELFF
TGTGCCTGGAGCCTGGGGCAGGGGGCGTCCGGGGAGCTGTTTTTT
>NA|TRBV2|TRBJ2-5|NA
CASVLEGTQYF
TGTGCCAGCGTTTTGGAGGGGACCCAGTACTTC
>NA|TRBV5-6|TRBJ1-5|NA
CASSQHRDKGIYSNQPQHF
TGTGCCAGCAGCCAACACCGGGACAAGGGGATCTATAGCAATCAGCCCCAGCATTTT
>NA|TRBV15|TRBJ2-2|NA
CATSRGLTNTGELFF
TGTGCCACCAGCAGAGGGCTAACGAACACCGGGGAGCTGTTTTTT